This T cell receptor beta chain was recorded in a study of T-cell memory formation after mild COVID-19. Study information: TCR clusters showed largely donor specificity. Findings and caveats of the study: Second-wave clones with a day 37 peak had unconfirmed SARS-CoV-2 specificity. Clones which contracted sat mainly in CM and EM if CD4+, and in EMRA if CD8+.

Comments on this clonotype: The antigen is unknown.

Employing constant-segment primers, 5'RACE generated TCR alpha and TCR beta cDNA libraries bearing sample barcodes and UMIs. TCRdb independently ran MiXCR on the 5' RACE reads; one entry per CDR3 protein. The sample has 350,000 to 550,000 distinct CDR3 sequences, approximately 18% seen once; the top ten hold around a fifth. The ends were cut back, 0 bases at V and 7 bases at J, with 14 bases in the middle. Per the germline V gene, CDR1 is LGHNA and CDR2 is YNFKEQ. The CDR3 extends over 15 amino acids. The TCR originated in a man between 18 and 29 years old who had mild COVID-19 (a few samples of this study predate the infection). Cell type and time point are not known. The sample was PBMCs or a T cell subset sorted from them (not recorded which). The J gene is TRBJ2-3, the V gene TRBV4-2; D is possibly TRBD1 or TRBD2 (5 bases each). The DNA of the CDR3 is TGTGCCAGCAGCCAAGAACGTGGGGGACCCAATACGCAGTATTTT. Encoded protein: CASSQERGGPNTQYF.